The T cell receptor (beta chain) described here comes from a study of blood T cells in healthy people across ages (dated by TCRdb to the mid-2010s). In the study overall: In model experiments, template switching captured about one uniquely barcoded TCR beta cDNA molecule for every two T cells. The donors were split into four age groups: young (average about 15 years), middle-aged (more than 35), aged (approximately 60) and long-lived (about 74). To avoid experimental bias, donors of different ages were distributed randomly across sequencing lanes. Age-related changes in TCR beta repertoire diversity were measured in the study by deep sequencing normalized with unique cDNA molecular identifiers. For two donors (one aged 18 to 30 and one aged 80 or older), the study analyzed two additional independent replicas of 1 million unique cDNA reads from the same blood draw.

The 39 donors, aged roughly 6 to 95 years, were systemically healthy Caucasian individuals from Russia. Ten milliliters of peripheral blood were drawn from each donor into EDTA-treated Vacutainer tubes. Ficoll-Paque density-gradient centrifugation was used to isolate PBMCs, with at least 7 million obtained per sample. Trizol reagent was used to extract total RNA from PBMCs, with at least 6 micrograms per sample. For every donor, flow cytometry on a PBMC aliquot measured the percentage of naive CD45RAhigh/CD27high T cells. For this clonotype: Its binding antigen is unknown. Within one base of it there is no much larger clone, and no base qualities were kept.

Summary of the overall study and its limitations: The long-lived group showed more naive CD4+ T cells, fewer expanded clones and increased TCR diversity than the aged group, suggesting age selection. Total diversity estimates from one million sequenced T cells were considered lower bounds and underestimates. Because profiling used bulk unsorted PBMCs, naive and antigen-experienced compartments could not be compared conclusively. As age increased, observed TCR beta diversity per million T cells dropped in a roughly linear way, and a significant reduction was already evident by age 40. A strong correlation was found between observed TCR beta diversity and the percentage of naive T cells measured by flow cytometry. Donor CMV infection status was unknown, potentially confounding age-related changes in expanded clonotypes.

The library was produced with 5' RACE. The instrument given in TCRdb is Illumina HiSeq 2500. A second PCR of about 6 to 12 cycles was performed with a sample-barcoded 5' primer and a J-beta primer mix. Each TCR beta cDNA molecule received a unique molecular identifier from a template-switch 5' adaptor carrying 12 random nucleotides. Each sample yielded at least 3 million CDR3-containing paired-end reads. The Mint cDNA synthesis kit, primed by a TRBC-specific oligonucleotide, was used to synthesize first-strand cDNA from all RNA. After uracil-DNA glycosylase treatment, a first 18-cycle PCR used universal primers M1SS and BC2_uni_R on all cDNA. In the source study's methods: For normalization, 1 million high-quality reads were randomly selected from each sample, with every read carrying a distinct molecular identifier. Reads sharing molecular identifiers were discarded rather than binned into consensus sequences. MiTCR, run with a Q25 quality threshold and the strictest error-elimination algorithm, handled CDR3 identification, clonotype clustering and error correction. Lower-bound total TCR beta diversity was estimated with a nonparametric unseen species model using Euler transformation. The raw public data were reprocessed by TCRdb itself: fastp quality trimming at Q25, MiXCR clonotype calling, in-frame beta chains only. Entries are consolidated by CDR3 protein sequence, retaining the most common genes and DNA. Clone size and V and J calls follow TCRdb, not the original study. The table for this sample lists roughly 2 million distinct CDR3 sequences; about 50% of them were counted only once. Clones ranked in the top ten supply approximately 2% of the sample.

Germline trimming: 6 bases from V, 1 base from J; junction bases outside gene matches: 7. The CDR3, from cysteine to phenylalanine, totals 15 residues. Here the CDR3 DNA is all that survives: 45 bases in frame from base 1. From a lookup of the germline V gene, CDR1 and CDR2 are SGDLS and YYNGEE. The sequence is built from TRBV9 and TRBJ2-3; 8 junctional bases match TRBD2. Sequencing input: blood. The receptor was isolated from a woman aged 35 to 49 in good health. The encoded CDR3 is CASIPFSGGTDTQYF. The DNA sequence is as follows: TGTGCCAGCATCCCCTTTAGCGGGGGCACAGATACGCAGTATTTT.